This T cell receptor (beta chain) was sequenced in a study of CD8 T cells in Susac syndrome. Random hexamers primed reverse transcription of about 0.5 to 1 ug RNA. TCRdb itself ran the immunoSEQ multiplex PCR reads through MiXCR, one entry per CDR3 protein. The sample shows about 130,000 distinct CDR3 sequences, around 80% of them seen only once. The length of the CDR3 is 14 residues. Germline V gives CDR1 MNHEY, CDR2 SMNVEV (reference sequence). V lost 1 base and J 3 bases, leaving 9 bases between the germline ends. Through negative isolation, CD4+ and CD8+ T cells were obtained, while TEMRA cells were enriched using FACS.

The rearrangement uses TRBV27 and TRBJ1-2; D uncertain. The receptor was isolated from a human donor with multiple sclerosis. Sequenced material: CD8+ T cells from PBMCs. The DNA for the CDR3 is TGTGCCAGCAGTTTATATGCAGACCACTATGGCTACACCTTC. Translating gives CASSLYADHYGYTF.